What follows are 5 T cell receptor beta chains derived from one specimen sequenced in a study of OX40 agonist ivuxolimab in advanced cancers. The table came from immunoSEQ multiplex PCR; TCRdb's copy has only in-frame clones and leaves some out. Among tens of thousands of clones listed, about 85% were seen once. Sequences were derived from CD4+ or CD8+ T cells sorted from blood, sampled in a trial of the OX40 agonist ivuxolimab. These TCRs come from an adult with an advanced solid tumor such as melanoma, head and neck, liver or kidney cancer.

CDR3 DNA: TGTGCCAGTAGTATCATAGACGGGCAGCCCCAGCATTTT. Translation: CASSIIDGQPQHF. This chain joins TRBV19 and TRBJ1-5; D is unresolved. The CDR3 loop spans 13 amino acids. V lost 3 bases and J lost 7, with 10 bases in between. Per germline, CDR1 LNHDA and CDR2 SQIVND (reference sequence).

The chain links TRBV10-3 to TRBJ1-1; TRBD1 matches at 7 bases. This CDR3 is 14 amino acids long. Germline CDR1 is ENHRY and CDR2 is SYGVKD. The trim removed 5 bases at V and 8 bases at J, leaving 11 bases unmatched. The CDR3 loop reads CAISMIMGQPEAFF. DNA of the CDR3: TGTGCCATCAGTATGATTATGGGACAGCCGGAAGCTTTCTTT.

This clone was seen a single time. This chain uses TRBV7-8 with TRBJ1-1, with D unresolved. This CDR3 is built from 13 residues. Trimming took off 4 bases at V and 6 bases at J, with 12 bases between the two ends. Germline lookup yields CDR1 SGHVS and CDR2 FQNEAQ. CDR3 sequence: CASSSGRTAEAFF. CDR3 in DNA: TGTGCCAGCAGCTCTGGACGGACGGCTGAAGCTTTCTTT.

The chain joins TRBV6-4 to TRBJ2-3, with 9 nucleotides matching TRBD1. The germline CDR1 and CDR2 sequences are MRHNA and SNTAGT. CDR3 size: 15 residues. The ends lost 5 bases at V and 2 bases at J; junction bases unmatched: 5. DNA of the CDR3: TGTGCCAGCAGTCAACAGGGGGCGAACACAGATACGCAGTATTTT. Amino acids: CASSQQGANTDTQYF.

J is TRBJ2-5 and V is TRBV28, with 10 bases identical to TRBD2. The junction had 16 bases not matched to a gene; V was cut back by 6 bases and J by 3 bases. The germline CDR1 and CDR2 sequences are MDHEN and SYDVKM. The CDR3 sequence is 18 residues long. CDR3 sequence (DNA): TGTGCCAGCAGCTTACCCCTCCGAGCGGGGGGGAATGAAGAGACCCAGTACTTC. It encodes CASSLPLRAGGNEETQYF.